The following is a TCR beta chain sequence with its context. This specimen belongs to a study of blood T cell repertoires in COVID-19. Study at large: Sources were T cells, B-cell-depleted T cells, or PBMCs; the material itself was cDNA or gDNA.

The assay was immunoSEQ multiplex PCR, and TCRdb's table has in-frame clones only and misses some. The sample contains under 250,000 clones, 70% to 90% of which appear only once. V shed 1 base, J shed 6 bases, and the junction held 11 bases outside the gene matches. Germline-derived CDR1 and CDR2 are SGHTA and FQGNSA. The CDR3 runs 16 residues. The chain is built from TRBV7-2 and TRBJ2-5, with TRBD1 identical over 7 bases. The sequence was collected from a middle-aged man with COVID-19, enrolled during active disease. The material sequenced was peripheral blood. The CDR3: CASSLEGALRWKTQYF. CDR3 bases: TGTGCCAGCAGCTTAGAGGGGGCGCTCCGGTGGAAGACCCAGTACTTC.